This T cell receptor (beta chain) was profiled in a study of cytomegalovirus exposure and HLA in healthy donors. Points from the study as a whole: Among the most significant clusters, several appeared linked to common viral pathogens in a later analysis.

The CDR3 length is 15 residues. CDR1 is SGHTA and CDR2 is FQGNSA in the germline V gene. The trim removed 4 bases at V and 2 bases at J, leaving 7 bases unmatched. Both 60 Vbeta primers and 13 Jbeta primers went into the PCR. Assay: immunoSEQ multiplex PCR; the TCRdb copy retains only in-frame clones and omits some. Its listing shows over 100,000 clones. To note about this clone: Its antigen is not identified.

The chain joins TRBV7-2 to TRBJ2-7, with TRBD1 matching 8 bases. The clonotype comes from a man between 25 and 39 years old in good health and CMV-seronegative. Sequenced: PBMCs. CDR3: CASSYDRGWAYEQYF. The CDR3, as DNA: TGTGCCAGCAGCTATGACAGGGGATGGGCCTACGAGCAGTACTTC.